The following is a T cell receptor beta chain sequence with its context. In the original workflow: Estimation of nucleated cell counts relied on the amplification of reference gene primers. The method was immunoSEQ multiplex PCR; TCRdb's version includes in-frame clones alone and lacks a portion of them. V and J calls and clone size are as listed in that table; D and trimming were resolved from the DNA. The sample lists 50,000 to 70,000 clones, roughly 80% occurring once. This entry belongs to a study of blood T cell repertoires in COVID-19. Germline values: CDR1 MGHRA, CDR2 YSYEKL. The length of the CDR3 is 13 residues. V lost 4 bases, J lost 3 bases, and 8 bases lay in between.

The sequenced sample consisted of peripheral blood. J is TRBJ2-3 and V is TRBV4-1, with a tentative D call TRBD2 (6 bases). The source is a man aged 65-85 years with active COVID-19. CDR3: CASSRLATDTQYF. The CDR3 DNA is TGCGCCAGCAGCCGTCTAGCGACAGATACGCAGTATTTT.